The 4 T cell receptor beta chains presented below share a single source sample, sequenced in a study of technical replicates of blood from a handful of donors. Profiling relied on immunoSEQ multiplex PCR, and the TCRdb table lists in-frame clones only, not all of them. In the table there are some 82,000 clones, around 97% of which are singletons. Sequenced: T cells isolated from PBMCs. All receptors come from a human donor in good health.

With respect to this clone: Other DNA variants within this sample encode the same CDR3. The gene calls are TRBV29-1 and TRBJ1-2; 8 bases line up with TRBD1. Germline-derived CDR1 and CDR2 are SQVTM and ANQGSEA. The CDR3 covers 13 residues. Trimming took 0 bases from V and 12 from J; bases not matched to a gene: 9. This CDR3 is CSVEDPYTGGNTF. The CDR3 region has the DNA TGCAGCGTTGAAGATCCCTACACAGGGGGTAACACCTTC.

The V and J genes are TRBV6-1 and TRBJ2-3; 7 bases are shared with TRBD2. V was pared by 8 bases and J by 4 bases, with 6 bases of the junction left unmatched. Per the germline V gene, CDR1 is MNHNS and CDR2 is SASEGT. There are 13 residues in the CDR3. The CDR3 sequence is CASGRETADTQYF. In DNA form, the CDR3 reads TGTGCCAGCGGGCGGGAGACGGCAGATACGCAGTATTTT.

This clone was seen just once. This chain links TRBV6-1 with TRBJ1-1, with D unclear. The germline gives CDR1 MNHNS, CDR2 SASEGT. Trimming took 8 bases from V and 6 from J, leaving 16 bases between them. This CDR3 has 13 amino acids. This chain's CDR3 is CASPHDTTAEAFF. DNA for the CDR3: TGTGCCAGCCCCCACGACACAACCGCTGAAGCTTTCTTT.

This clone was observed once. The chain carries TRBV7-9 and TRBJ1-2; D gene unclear. The CDR3 is 18 residues long. Germline loops: CDR1 SEHNR, CDR2 FQNEAQ (reference sequence). V was trimmed by 2 bases and J by 7 bases, leaving 26 bases between them. Here the CDR3 DNA reads TGTGCCAGCAGCTTAAGGAATTTGGGTTGGCAGGCCGCGGGTGGCTACACCTTC. Translating it yields CASSLRNLGWQAAGGYTF.